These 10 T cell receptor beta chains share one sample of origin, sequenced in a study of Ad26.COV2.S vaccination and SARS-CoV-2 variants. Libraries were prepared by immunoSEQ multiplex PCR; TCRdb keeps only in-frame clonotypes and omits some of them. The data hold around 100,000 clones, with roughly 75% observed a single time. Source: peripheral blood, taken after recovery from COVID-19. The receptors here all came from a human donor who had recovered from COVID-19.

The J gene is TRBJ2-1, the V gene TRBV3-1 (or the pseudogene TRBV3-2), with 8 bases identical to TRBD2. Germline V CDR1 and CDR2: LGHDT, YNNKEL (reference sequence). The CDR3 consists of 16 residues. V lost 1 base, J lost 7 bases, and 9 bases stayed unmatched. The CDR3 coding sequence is TGTGCCAGCAGCCAAGTCTCCGGGGGGGCCGGGAATGAGCAGTTCTTC. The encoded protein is CASSQVSGGAGNEQFF.

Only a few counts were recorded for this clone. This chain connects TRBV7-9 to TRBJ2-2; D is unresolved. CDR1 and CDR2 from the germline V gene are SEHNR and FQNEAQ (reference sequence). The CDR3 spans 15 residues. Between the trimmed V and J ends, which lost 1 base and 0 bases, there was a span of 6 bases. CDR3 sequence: CASSLGGTNTGELFF. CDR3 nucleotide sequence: TGTGCCAGCAGCTTAGGGGGTACGAACACCGGGGAGCTGTTTTTT.

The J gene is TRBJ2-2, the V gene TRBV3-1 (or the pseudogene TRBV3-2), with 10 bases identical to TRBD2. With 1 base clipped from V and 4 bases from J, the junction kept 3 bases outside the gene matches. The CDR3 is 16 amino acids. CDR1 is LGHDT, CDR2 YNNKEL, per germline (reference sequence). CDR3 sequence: CASSQGSGGGTGELFF. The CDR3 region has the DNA TGTGCCAGCAGCCAAGGAAGCGGGGGGGGCACCGGGGAGCTGTTTTTT.

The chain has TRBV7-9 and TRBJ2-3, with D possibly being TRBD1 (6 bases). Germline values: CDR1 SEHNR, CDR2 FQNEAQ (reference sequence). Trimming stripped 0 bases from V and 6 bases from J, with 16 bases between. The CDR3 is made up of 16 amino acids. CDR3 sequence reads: CASSLAPRGSRDTQYF. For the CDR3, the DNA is TGTGCCAGCAGCTTAGCGCCAAGGGGGTCTAGGGATACGCAGTATTTT. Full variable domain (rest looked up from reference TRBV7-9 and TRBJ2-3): DTGVSQNPRHKITKRGQNVTFRCDPISEHNRLYWYRQTLGQGPEFLTYFQNEAQLEKSRLLSDRFSAERPKGSFSTLEIQRTEQGDSAMYLCASSLAPRGSRDTQYFGPGTRLTVL.

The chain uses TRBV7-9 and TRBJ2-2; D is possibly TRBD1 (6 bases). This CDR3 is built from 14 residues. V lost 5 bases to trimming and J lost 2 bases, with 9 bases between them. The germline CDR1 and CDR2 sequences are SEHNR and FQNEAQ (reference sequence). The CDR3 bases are TGTGCCAGCAGCGAGGACAGTAACACCGGGGAGCTGTTTTTT. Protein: CASSEDSNTGELFF.

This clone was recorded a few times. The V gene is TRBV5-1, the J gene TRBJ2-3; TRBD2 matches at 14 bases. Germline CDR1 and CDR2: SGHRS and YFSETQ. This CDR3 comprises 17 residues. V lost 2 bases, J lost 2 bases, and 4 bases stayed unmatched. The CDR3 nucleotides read TGCGCCAGCAGCTTCCAGACTAGCGGGGGGGCCACAGATACGCAGTATTTT. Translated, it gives CASSFQTSGGATDTQYF.

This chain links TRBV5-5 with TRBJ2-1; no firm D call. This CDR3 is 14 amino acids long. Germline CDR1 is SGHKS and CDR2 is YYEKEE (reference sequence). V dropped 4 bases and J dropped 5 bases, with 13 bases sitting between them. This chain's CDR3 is CASSQRTVNNEQFF. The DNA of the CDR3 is TGTGCCAGCAGCCAGAGGACGGTGAACAATGAGCAGTTCTTC.

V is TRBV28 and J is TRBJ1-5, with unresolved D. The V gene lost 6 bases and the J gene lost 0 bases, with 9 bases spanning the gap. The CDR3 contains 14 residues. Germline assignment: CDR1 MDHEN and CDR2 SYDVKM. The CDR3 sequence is CASRGFVSNQPQHF. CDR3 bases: TGTGCCAGCAGGGGATTTGTTAGCAATCAGCCCCAGCATTTT.

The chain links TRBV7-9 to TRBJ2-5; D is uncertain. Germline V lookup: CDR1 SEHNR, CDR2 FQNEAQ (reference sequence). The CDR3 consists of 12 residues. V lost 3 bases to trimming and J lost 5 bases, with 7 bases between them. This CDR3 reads CASSLVSETQYF. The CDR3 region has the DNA TGTGCCAGCAGCTTGGTCTCGGAGACCCAGTACTTC.

The CDR3 reads CASSQRVSYEQYF. The CDR3 DNA follows: TGTGCCAGCAGCCAAAGGGTATCCTACGAGCAGTACTTC. The V call is TRBV6-5, the J call TRBJ2-7; D is unresolved. Germline CDR1 MNHEY, CDR2 SVGAGI. The CDR3 contains 13 residues. Trimming removed 6 bases at V and 1 base at J, with 10 bases between.